This TCR beta chain emerged from a study of PD-1 blockade in classical Hodgkin lymphoma. Between the trimmed V and J ends, which lost 5 bases and 2 bases, there was a span of 3 bases. CDR3 length equals 10 residues. Germline CDR1 is GTSNPN and CDR2 is SVGIG (reference sequence). Each and every patient relapsed after autologous stem cell transplantation, and patients got differing brentuximab vedotin exposure. Investigators obtained CD8+ T cells from thawed PBMCs by magnetic negative selection. This table comes from immunoSEQ multiplex PCR, and its TCRdb copy is limited to in-frame clones, with some not included. The profile shows over 25,000 clones, roughly 88% of them singletons.

The TCR comes from a human donor with classical Hodgkin lymphoma. V and J are TRBV30 and TRBJ1-1; D unclear. This specimen consisted of CD8+ T cells from blood, obtained at baseline. CDR3 DNA sequence: TGTGCCTGGGGTAACACTGAAGCTTTCTTT. It codes for CAWGNTEAFF.